This T cell receptor beta chain emerged from a study of shared clonotypes between healthy human individuals (dated by TCRdb to the early 2020s). About the investigation overall: The cohort included a few men and a couple of women between 18 and 49 years of age. Each donor's leukapheresis produced roughly between roughly 0.85 and 9.5 billion PBMCs. To estimate repertoire size and how much clonotypes are shared between individuals, the study performed deep sequencing of blood TCR repertoires from roughly five healthy adults. Per donor, three plates each were used for CD4 naive and CD4 memory, two for CD8 naive, and one for CD8 memory. To increase sequencing depth and limit assay-specific biases, different laboratories used diverse techniques to prepare libraries and sequence TCR repertoires. Study-level results and caveats: About 4.5% of naive CD4, around 4% of naive CD8, roughly 2.5% of memory CD4, and approximately 0.4% of memory CD8 clonotypes were shared across several donors. Based on pairwise subsampling, the degree of clonotype sharing among donors was expected to be affected by sequencing depth. Higher generation probabilities were observed for clonotypes shared by all four sorted-subset donors than for non-shared clonotypes. Incomplete sequencing was indicated by rarefaction of sorted-subset datasets, despite the large sequencing depth. Naive subsets generally had larger estimated clonotype richness than memory subsets. Because the study included a small number of donors, the genetic and exposure-history diversity represented was limited. Sampling was restricted to blood, and TCR repertoires in tissue are likely to differ from TCR repertoires in blood.

TCR CDR3 regions were amplified from genomic DNA by multiplex PCR using the deep immunoSEQ assay. Extracted genomic DNA from each cell subset was spread evenly across all wells of several immunoSEQ 96-well plates, with each plate serving as a replicate. For sorted subsets, each replicate PCR was loaded with roughly 200 ng genomic DNA, equivalent to 25,000 to 35,000 T cell genomes. Purified libraries were quantified with a Qubit 3.0 fluorometer, sized on a Bioanalyzer 2100, and re-quantified with the KAPA Library Quantification kit. Every immunoSEQ 96-well plate was sequenced on a dedicated single-read 150-cycle Illumina NextSeq 550 flow cell. The authors' pipeline ran thus. Because the immunoSEQ output held only junctional sequences and lacked quality scores, the filtering could not match the filtering applied to full-length reads. To assign V/J genes and CDR3, sequences were annotated against IMGT germline references using PyIR, a Python wrapper for IgBLAST v1.9. Reads were filtered out if the reads had weak V/J assignments (E-value above 1e-6), no CDR3, stop codons, out-of-frame junctions, or ambiguous translated residues. V3J clonotypes were defined by identical inferred V gene, J gene, and CDR3 amino acid sequence. Percentage overlap between repertoires was calculated by dividing the number of shared unique clonotypes by the size of the smaller repertoire. Three approaches were used to assess repertoire richness: RTK rarefaction, the Chao1 estimator, and Recon v2.1 estimates of unobserved clonotypes. For all TCRbeta clonotypes obtained by the gDNA method from a few donors, generation probabilities were computed with OLGA. TCRdb stores this immuneACCESS table with in-frame sequences only. Part of the clones is absent; in the studies checked, under half of the shortfall reflects unresolved V genes, and no reason is known for the rest. V, J and clone size derive from that table, while D and trimming were established from the DNA sequence. For this sample the table gives about 2.1 million clones, of which 93% were detected only once. The ten most abundant clones make up more than 1.5% of the sample.

This clone has a single count. No cognate antigen has been identified for it. Per-nucleotide qualities are absent, and no much larger clonotype sits a single base away. CD8 naive samples consisted of CD45RO-negative cells that were positively selected for CCR7, yielding a CD45RA+CCR7+ population without TemRA cells. Healthy HIV-negative adults with no recently reported acute infections or vaccinations were included as donors. Every donor was a Caucasian adult living in Nashville, Tennessee, USA. Blood was collected by leukapheresis, and PBMCs were isolated by Ficoll-Histopaque density gradient centrifugation and then cryopreserved in liquid nitrogen vapor phase. Analytical flow cytometry was used to check the purity and quantity of every magnetically sorted T cell population. Genomic DNA was isolated from every sorted fraction and measured by UV absorbance on a Nanodrop 2000c. Reading from cysteine to phenylalanine, the CDR3 counts 12 amino acids. Kept here is only the CDR3 DNA, which spans 36 bases and is read in frame from base 1. V is clipped by 5 bases and J by 6 bases, and the sequence between their germline boundaries is 8 bases long. The germline V gene specifies MDHEN as CDR1 and SYDVKM as CDR2.

The sequence came from a man between 18 and 35 years old in good health. Some clones in this sample may be carry-over from other donors' samples. Source material: naive CD8+ T cells from PBMCs. In the paper's terms, the cell subset or site label means: CD45RA+CCR7+. The rearranged chain carries TRBV28 and TRBJ2-1, with a tentative D gene TRBD2 over 5 matching bases. This receptor carries the CDR3 CASSPLANEQFF. The DNA sequence reads TGTGCCAGCAGTCCCCTAGCCAATGAGCAGTTCTTC.